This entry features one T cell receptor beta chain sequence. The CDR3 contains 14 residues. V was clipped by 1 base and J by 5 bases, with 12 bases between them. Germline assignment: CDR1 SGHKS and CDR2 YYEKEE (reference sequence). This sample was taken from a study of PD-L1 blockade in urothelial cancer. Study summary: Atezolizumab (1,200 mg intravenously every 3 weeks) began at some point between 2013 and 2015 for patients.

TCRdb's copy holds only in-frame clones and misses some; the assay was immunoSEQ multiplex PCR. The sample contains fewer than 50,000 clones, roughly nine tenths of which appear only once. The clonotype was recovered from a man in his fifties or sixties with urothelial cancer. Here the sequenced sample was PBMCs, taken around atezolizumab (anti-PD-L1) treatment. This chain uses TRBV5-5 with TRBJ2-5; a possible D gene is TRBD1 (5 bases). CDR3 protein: CASSLLPGMETQYF. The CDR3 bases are TGTGCCAGCAGCTTGCTTCCAGGGATGGAGACCCAGTACTTC.